Listed below are T cell receptor beta chains from one sample, sequenced in a study of chronic HIV infection and antiretroviral therapy. TCRdb fed the 5' RACE reads into MiXCR, producing one record per CDR3 protein. The table includes approximately 30,000 distinct CDR3 sequences, 7% to 10% detected once. Sequencing was done on a sample of peripheral blood. Source of these receptors: an adult who had HIV and had not received antiretroviral therapy, or was an uninfected healthy control (not recorded which). The CDR3 runs from the conserved cysteine through the conserved F or W. The D gene is left open where the match is weak. Clone size appears in some rows only: once, few, many, or a class for an expanded clone.

clone size | D gene | J gene | V gene | CDR3 DNA | CDR3 protein
medium-sized | . | TRBJ1-6 | TRBV7-9 | TGTGCCAGCAGCCCCCTCTTGAGGGATTCACCCCTCCACTTT | CASSPLLRDSPLHF
many | . | TRBJ2-2 | TRBV7-8 | TGTGCCAGCAGCTTAGCCCGGGAGACGTACACCGGGGAGCTGTTTTTT | CASSLARETYTGELFF
many | . | TRBJ2-7 | TRBV4-1 | TGCGCCAGCAGCCATGCAGGACCGCAGTACTTC | CASSHAGPQYF
. | TRBD1 | TRBJ1-2 | TRBV28 | TGTGCCAGCAGTTCCGGACAGGGGGACTGGGGCTACACCTTC | CASSSGQGDWGYTF
many | . | TRBJ1-2 | TRBV3-1 | TGTGCCAGCAGCCAAGGGGACCGCGTATCGACGGGCTATGGCTACACCTTC | CASSQGDRVSTGYGYTF
many | . | TRBJ1-1 | TRBV5-5 | TGTGCCAGCAGCTTGGAGGGCATGAACACTGAAGCTTTCTTT | CASSLEGMNTEAFF
few | . | TRBJ2-1 | TRBV9 | TGTGCCAGCAGCCCCCATTTCCCGGAGTACAATGAGCAGTTCTTC | CASSPHFPEYNEQFF
few | . | TRBJ1-5 | TRBV10-3 | TGTGCCATCAGTTTGGACGCCGGAGCCCAGCCCCAGCATTTT | CAISLDAGAQPQHF
. | TRBD1 | TRBJ1-1 | TRBV5-5 | TGTGCCAGCAGCTTGCAACGGACAGGGGCTTTCACTGAAGCTTTCTTT | CASSLQRTGAFTEAFF
. | TRBD2 | TRBJ2-1 | TRBV5-1 | TGCGCCAGCAGCTTGGGCTCCCGGACTAGTAGAGCCAATGAGCAGTTCTTC | CASSLGSRTSRANEQFF
. | . | TRBJ2-3 | TRBV20-1 | TGCAGTGCTAGAGTCGAGATTCCAGATACGCAGTATTTT | CSARVEIPDTQYF
few | . | TRBJ1-1 | TRBV12-3/TRBV12-4 | TGTGCCAGCAGAGAGACACGGAACACTGAAGCTTTCTTT | CASRETRNTEAFF
many | . | TRBJ2-7 | TRBV16 | TGTGCCAGCAGCCAACGAGAAGGTGCCTACGAGCAGTACTTC | CASSQREGAYEQYF
. | TRBD2 | TRBJ2-1 | TRBV2 | TGTGCCAGCACCCCTCTAGCGGGAAGCTCCTACAATGAGCAGTTCTTC | CASTPLAGSSYNEQFF
few | . | TRBJ1-5 | TRBV28 | TGTGCCAGCAGTCCTCTGGGGGGTGGTCAGCCCCAGCATTTT | CASSPLGGGQPQHF
medium-sized | TRBD2 | TRBJ2-7 | TRBV6-1 | TGTGCCAGCAGTCCCCAGACTAGCGGGAGGAAGGAGCAGTACTTC | CASSPQTSGRKEQYF
many | TRBD1 | TRBJ1-2 | TRBV9 | TGTGCCAGCAGCCCGAATGGCGACAGGGGAGTAGGCTATGGCTACACCTTC | CASSPNGDRGVGYGYTF
few | . | TRBJ1-1 | TRBV20-1 | TGCAGTGCCCAGTCTAGGGTCACTGAAGCTTTCTTT | CSAQSRVTEAFF
few | TRBD1 | TRBJ2-3 | TRBV2 | TGTGCCAGCACCCCATCGACAGGGGGCGCGGATACGCAGTATTTT | CASTPSTGGADTQYF
many | . | TRBJ2-5 | TRBV6-2/TRBV6-3 | TGTGCCAGCAGTTACTCACAGGAGATTGTAGCCCAAGAGACCCAGTACTTC | CASSYSQEIVAQETQYF
. | . | TRBJ2-5 | TRBV7-9 | TGTGCCAGCGAGATGACAGAGCAAGAGACCCAGTACTTC | CASEMTEQETQYF
many | . | TRBJ2-3 | TRBV20-1 | TGCAGTGCTCGGGACTCCTACAAGGCGGATACGCAGTATTTT | CSARDSYKADTQYF
many | . | TRBJ2-3 | TRBV3-1 | TGTGCCAGCAGCCAAGCCGGATACGCAGATACGCAGTATTTT | CASSQAGYADTQYF
many | . | TRBJ2-5 | TRBV4-2 | TGTGCCAGCAGCCAAGAACGGAGCGGAGAGACCCAGTACTTC | CASSQERSGETQYF
many | . | TRBJ2-7 | TRBV7-2 | TGTGCCAGCAGCTTAAATTCGCCTCATTACGAGCAGTACTTC | CASSLNSPHYEQYF
many | TRBD1 | TRBJ2-7 | TRBV7-9 | TGTGCCAGCAGCCCCCCTGGACAGGGAACCTACGAGCAGTACTTC | CASSPPGQGTYEQYF
few | . | TRBJ1-2 | TRBV11-2 | TGTGCCAGCAGCTTAGATCAAATGGGGCATGGCTACACCTTC | CASSLDQMGHGYTF
many | . | TRBJ1-5 | TRBV20-1 | TGCAGTGCTAGATCCCTCAGGGGTAGTCAGCCCCAGCATTTT | CSARSLRGSQPQHF
many | TRBD1 | TRBJ1-2 | TRBV29-1 | TGCAGCGTGAAGACAGGGGCAAAGGATGGCTACACCTTC | CSVKTGAKDGYTF
medium-sized | . | TRBJ1-4 | TRBV3-1 | TGTGCCAGCAGCCAAGAAAGTTACCCAGGTGAACTGTTTTTT | CASSQESYPGELFF
many | TRBD2 | TRBJ2-1 | TRBV12-3/TRBV12-4 | TGTGCCAGCAGTAGGACTAGCGGGGGGGCTAATGAGCAGTTCTTC | CASSRTSGGANEQFF
. | TRBD1 | TRBJ2-7 | TRBV4-2 | TGTGCCAGCAGCCAAGACGGGACAGGGACCTACGAGCAGTACTTC | CASSQDGTGTYEQYF